This T cell receptor (beta chain) is drawn from a study of post-analysis software for immune sequencing data. As for the study in general: Courses of disease covered relapsing-remitting, secondary progressive and progressive-relapsing multiple sclerosis.

The ends were cut back, 7 bases at V and 3 bases at J, with 29 bases in the middle. CDR1 and CDR2 from the germline V gene are KGHDR and SFDVKD. There are 19 residues in the CDR3. A few counts support this clonotype. Its antigen remains unidentified. Libraries were made from TCR beta cDNA, and they carried unique molecular identifiers. Input amounts of about 0.95 to 11 million T cells were used. These gave 500,000 or so cDNA molecules, so each molecule approximated one T cell. TCRdb called the PCR reads again in MiXCR, with one record for every CDR3 protein. The repertoire has 650,000 to 850,000 distinct CDR3 sequences, more than 45% of them found once; the top ten carry approximately 4.4%. Study-level findings and limits: Controls showed lower frequencies than patients for roughly five TRBV segments, and TRBV5-6, TRBV5-1 and TRBV20-1 were among these. Same-batch samples co-clustered strongly by F measure. In multiple sclerosis, normalized Chao1 diversity was significantly below that of controls.

The genes are TRBV24-1 and TRBJ2-5; D possibly corresponds to TRBD2 (6 bases). This TCR was sampled from a girl under 18 with multiple sclerosis. Sequencing used blood. CDR3 sequence (DNA): TGTGCCACCAGCGCTAACCCACGGGCGGGGAATCTTTGGGAAGAGACCCAGTACTTC. Translating it yields CATSANPRAGNLWEETQYF.